The TCR beta chain described here comes from a study of post-analysis software for immune sequencing data. Study observations and caveats: In patients, five or six TRBV segments were more frequent than in controls, with TRBV5-6, TRBV5-1 and TRBV20-1 among them.

CDR3 length: 16 residues. Germline lookup yields CDR1 DFQATT and CDR2 SNEGSKA (reference sequence). With 6 bases clipped from V and 0 bases from J, the junction kept 5 bases outside the gene matches. With respect to this clonotype: The antigen is undetermined.

TCR beta cDNA libraries had unique molecular identifiers. TCRdb reanalysed the PCR reads using MiXCR and keeps one entry per CDR3 protein. The data show hundreds of thousands of distinct CDR3 sequences, 30% to 40% seen once. The clonotype was recovered from a girl aged 2-15 years with multiple sclerosis. Sample: blood. V is TRBV20-1 and J is TRBJ2-1; 13 positions agree with TRBD2. CDR3 DNA sequence: TGCAGTGCCCGGACTAGCGGGAGTTACTCCTACAATGAGCAGTTCTTC. It encodes CSARTSGSYSYNEQFF.